The 24 T cell receptor beta chains listed next were all sequenced from one sample in a study of T cells in Graves' hyperthyroidism and ophthalmopathy. Amplification of TCR beta CDR3 regions was performed using RNA transcripts as template. HTBI primers were employed in a first-round RT-PCR of the TCR CDR3. TCRdb processed the multiplex PCR reads anew with MiXCR; each CDR3 protein has one entry. Of fewer than 900,000 distinct CDR3 sequences in the sample, about 17% were seen once. The material sequenced was blood. These TCRs come from a man in his late teens or twenties with Graves' hyperthyroidism.

V gene TRBV20-1 combines with J gene TRBJ1-2, with D uncertain. The length of the CDR3 is 10 residues. Looked up from germline, CDR1 is DFQATT and CDR2 is SNEGSKA (reference sequence). With 6 bases removed from V and 8 bases from J, the gap between germline ends came to 10 bases. CDR3 region: CSAPRRGYTF. CDR3 in DNA: TGCAGTGCCCCACGCAGGGGCTACACCTTC.

This chain connects TRBV5-5 to TRBJ2-3; 11 bases are shared with TRBD2. Trimming cost V 1 base and J 6 bases; bases outside gene matches: 7. This CDR3 has 16 residues. From germline, CDR1 is SGHKS and CDR2 YYEKEE (reference sequence). In nucleotides, the CDR3 is TGTGCCAGCAGCTTGTTACTAGCGGGAGTAAGGGATACGCAGTATTTT. Translating it yields CASSLLLAGVRDTQYF.

This clonotype was counted a few times. The chain joins TRBV3-1 to TRBJ2-1; D gene ambiguous. V lost 0 bases, J lost 7 bases, and 16 bases lay in between. The CDR3 length is 16 residues. CDR1 is LGHDT and CDR2 is YNNKEL in the germline V gene (reference sequence). The CDR3 DNA is TGTGCCAGCAGCCAAGAGGTGGGAACCTACCGAAATGAGCAGTTCTTC. Translated: CASSQEVGTYRNEQFF.

In its sample, this clonotype was seen many times. CDR3 sequence: CASSRQAGYTF. CDR3 nucleotide sequence: TGTGCCAGCAGTAGACAGGCTGGCTACACCTTC. The chain joins TRBV2 to TRBJ1-2, with TRBD1 as a possible D gene (6 bases). The CDR3 covers 11 residues. V was pared by 5 bases and J by 7 bases, with 8 bases between. Looked up from germline, CDR1 is SNHLY and CDR2 is FYNNEI.

The CDR3 nucleotides read TGTGCCAGTAGTATAGGACTCGAGAATCAGCCCCAGCATTTT. Amino acids: CASSIGLENQPQHF. The gene calls are TRBV19 and TRBJ1-5, with D unclear. V was clipped by 1 base and J by 4 bases, with 8 bases between them. The CDR3 length is 14 residues. CDR1 and CDR2 (germline): LNHDA, SQIVND (reference sequence).

The genes are TRBV4-1 and TRBJ2-7; TRBD2 agrees at 8 bases. Losses at the gene ends were 3 bases for V and 5 bases for J; bases not matched to a gene: 6. Germline V gene sequence: CDR1 MGHRA, CDR2 YSYEKL. This CDR3 has 14 residues. As DNA, the CDR3 is TGCGCCAGCAGCCAGGCACTAGCGGACCACGAGCAGTACTTC. Encoded protein: CASSQALADHEQYF.

This clonotype has just a few counts. The rearrangement joins TRBV3-1 to TRBJ1-2; D gene ambiguous. Germline CDR1 reads LGHDT; CDR2 reads YNNKEL (reference sequence). The CDR3 spans 15 residues. The ends were cut back, 1 base at V and 2 bases at J, with 11 bases in the middle. The CDR3 nucleotides read TGTGCCAGCAGCCAAGTCTTTAGCCAGAACTATGGCTACACCTTC. Translated, it gives CASSQVFSQNYGYTF.

The chain has TRBV28 and TRBJ1-2; 7 bases match TRBD1. The CDR3 covers 16 residues. Trimming removed 4 bases from V and 1 base from J; junction bases left unmatched: 9. The V gene's germline CDR1 is MDHEN and CDR2 SYDVKM. The CDR3 sequence: CASSSEDRVVNYGYTF. Here the CDR3 DNA reads TGTGCCAGCAGTTCCGAAGACAGGGTGGTTAACTATGGCTACACCTTC.

This clonotype has only a few counts. The V and J genes are TRBV19 and TRBJ1-1; the D is unclear. This CDR3 region has 12 residues. Trimming stripped 10 bases from V and 5 bases from J, with 14 bases between. Germline assignment: CDR1 LNHDA and CDR2 SQIVND (reference sequence). The CDR3 loop reads CATIVGGTEAFF. In DNA form, the CDR3 reads TGTGCCACTATAGTAGGAGGGACTGAAGCTTTCTTT.

This clonotype was counted at least ten times. For the CDR3, the DNA is TGTGCCAGCAGCTGGACAGGGGCTGAGCAGTTCTTC. Translated: CASSWTGAEQFF. This chain uses TRBV7-2 with TRBJ2-1; TRBD1 aligns across 9 bases. The CDR3 is 12 amino acids. V shed 4 bases and J 9 bases; nucleotides not matched to a gene: 1. Germline CDR1 SGHTA, CDR2 FQGNSA.

Only a few counts were recorded for this clonotype. The V and J genes are TRBV6-5 and TRBJ2-7; no clear D gene. The CDR3 has 13 amino acids. Between the trimmed V and J ends, which lost 2 bases and 3 bases, there was a span of 8 bases. The germline V gene encodes CDR1 MNHEY and CDR2 SVGAGI. CDR3 sequence: CASSYRDDYEQYF. The CDR3 nucleotides are TGTGCCAGCAGTTACAGAGATGACTACGAGCAGTACTTC.

Only a few counts were recorded for this clonotype. The chain is built from TRBV7-6 and TRBJ1-1; maybe TRBD1 (5 bases). V was trimmed by 5 bases and J by 11 bases, leaving 18 bases between them. CDR1 is SGHVS, CDR2 FNYEAQ, per germline. This CDR3 contains 13 residues. The CDR3 here is CASSLTGTHFAFF. In DNA form, the CDR3 reads TGTGCCAGCAGCCTGACCGGGACCCATTTTGCTTTCTTT. Using reference TRBV7-6 and TRBJ1-1 for the parts outside the CDR3, the full variable domain is GAGVSQSPRYKVTKRGQDVALRCDPISGHVSLYWYRQALGQGPEFLTYFNYEAQQDKSGLPNDRFSAERPEGSISTLTIQRTEQRDSAMYRCASSLTGTHFAFFGQGTRLTVV.

This clonotype has just a few counts. V usage is TRBV20-1 and J usage is TRBJ2-7; D possibly corresponds to TRBD1 (5 bases). This CDR3 is built from 12 residues. CDR1 and CDR2 (germline): DFQATT, SNEGSKA (reference sequence). Trimming took off 2 bases at V and 6 bases at J, with 11 bases between the two ends. CDR3 nucleotides: TGCAGTGCTAGACTTCCCAGGGCCGAGCAGTACTTC. This codes for CSARLPRAEQYF.

The chain combines TRBV28 with TRBJ2-2; 11 nucleotides align to TRBD2. The V gene end was trimmed by 2 bases and the J gene end by 0 bases; junction bases not matched to a gene: 5. CDR3 length: 18 amino acids. Germline CDR1 is MDHEN and CDR2 is SYDVKM. The CDR3 DNA is TGTGCCAGCAGTTTAGGGGGACTAGCGGCCTCGAACACCGGGGAGCTGTTTTTT. Amino acid sequence: CASSLGGLAASNTGELFF.

This clonotype was seen a few times. J is TRBJ1-2 and V is TRBV9; D remains unclear. The germline V and J ends were trimmed by 0 bases and 4 bases, with 13 bases remaining between them. Germline-derived CDR1 and CDR2 are SGDLS and YYNGEE. The CDR3 totals 15 residues. The CDR3 nucleotides are TGTGCCAGCAGCGTAGAGGCCAACTACCCCTATGGCTACACCTTC. Translation: CASSVEANYPYGYTF.

V is TRBV3-1 and J is TRBJ2-3, with 16 nucleotides matching TRBD2. This CDR3 contains 19 residues. After removal of 4 bases from V and 4 bases from J, the junction contained 11 bases not matched to a gene. CDR1 and CDR2 from the germline V gene are LGHDT and YNNKEL (reference sequence). The CDR3 loop is CASSPGLAGGRWSPDTQYF. For the CDR3, the DNA is TGTGCCAGCAGCCCGGGACTAGCGGGAGGGCGATGGTCGCCAGATACGCAGTATTTT.

The V gene is TRBV9, the J gene TRBJ2-7; either TRBD1 or TRBD2 may supply D (6 bases each). Germline V lookup: CDR1 SGDLS, CDR2 YYNGEE. V lost 0 bases, J lost 6 bases, and 22 bases lay in between. This CDR3 is 17 amino acids long. Here the CDR3 reads CASSVGIGGITLGEQYF. CDR3 DNA sequence: TGTGCCAGCAGCGTAGGAATCGGGGGCATTACCTTGGGCGAGCAGTACTTC.

The gene calls are TRBV4-1 and TRBJ2-7; D is unclear. Germline V CDR1 and CDR2: MGHRA, YSYEKL. V gave up 3 bases and J gave up 1 base, with 13 bases separating them. The CDR3 extends over 15 amino acids. CDR3 amino acids: CASSQRTTDSYEQYF. For the CDR3, the DNA is TGCGCCAGCAGCCAGAGGACCACTGATTCCTACGAGCAGTACTTC.

CDR3 nucleotides: TGCGCCAGCAGCTCTAGCGGGGCCTACAATGAGCAGTTCTTC. Translated, it gives CASSSSGAYNEQFF. This chain uses TRBV5-1 with TRBJ2-1; 9 bases are a match to TRBD2. The CDR3 is 14 residues long. The V segment lost 3 bases and the J segment 2 bases; nucleotides outside the gene matches: 0. Per the germline V gene, CDR1 is SGHRS and CDR2 is YFSETQ. Supplemented by reference TRBV5-1 and TRBJ2-1, the full variable domain reads KAGVTQTPRYLIKTRGQQVTLSCSPISGHRSVSWYQQTPGQGLQFLFEYFSETQRNKGNFPGRFSGRQFSNSRSEMNVSTLELGDSALYLCASSSSGAYNEQFFGPGTRLTVL.

The genes are TRBV18 and TRBJ2-5; either TRBD1 or TRBD2 may fit D (6 bases each). The germline V and J ends were trimmed by 3 bases and 5 bases, with 16 bases remaining between them. CDR1 and CDR2 from the germline V gene are KGHSH and LQKENI. This CDR3 spans 15 amino acids. Written as DNA, the CDR3 is TGTGCCAGCTCACCGCCGTTACAGGGACTCGAGACCCAGTACTTC. As protein: CASSPPLQGLETQYF.

The sample holds many counts of this clonotype. V is TRBV10-3 and J is TRBJ1-1; D gene uncertain. The CDR3 totals 15 residues. Germline loops: CDR1 ENHRY, CDR2 SYGVKD. Trimming removed 3 bases at V and 1 base at J, with 12 bases between. The CDR3 coding sequence is TGTGCCATCAGTGATCCAGGTCTAGAGAACACTGAAGCTTTCTTT. Its protein is CAISDPGLENTEAFF.

The chain carries TRBV11-2 and TRBJ1-4; D possibly corresponds to TRBD1 (5 bases). The V end was cut by 4 bases, the J end by 10 bases, with 16 bases between. Germline V gives CDR1 SGHAT, CDR2 FQNNGV. This CDR3 is built from 14 residues. CDR3 in amino acids: CASSSWGAMGKLFF. CDR3 DNA sequence: TGTGCCAGCAGCTCGTGGGGCGCGATGGGAAAACTGTTTTTT.

The chain links TRBV20-1 to TRBJ1-5; D uncertain. Germline V gene sequence: CDR1 DFQATT, CDR2 SNEGSKA (reference sequence). This CDR3 has 13 amino acids. Trimming cost V 6 bases and J 0 bases, with 9 bases left between them. CDR3 loop: CSALDDSNQPQHF. The CDR3, as DNA: TGCAGTGCCTTGGACGATAGCAATCAGCCCCAGCATTTT.

This clonotype was picked up one time. This may be a read error: a much more frequent sequence differs by one nucleotide. DNA of the CDR3: TGTGCGCACGAGCAGGGGTGCGACGAGCAGCACTTC. This encodes CAHEQGCDEQHF. V and J are TRBV28 and TRBJ2-7, with D tentatively TRBD1 (6 bases). The CDR3 is made up of 12 amino acids. Germline CDR1 is MDHEN and CDR2 is SYDVKM.